This T cell receptor beta chain was identified in a study of T cell changes during pregnancy in multiple sclerosis. Sequenced by immunoSEQ multiplex PCR; TCRdb stores in-frame clones only, minus some. The sample includes some 66,000 clones, more than 85% seen only once; the top ten take approximately 5.3%. J lost 2 bases, V lost 7 bases, and 7 bases had no gene match. This CDR3 comprises 15 residues. Germline V gene sequence: CDR1 MNHEY, CDR2 SVGAGI. Sequenced here: CD8+ T cells from peripheral blood mononuclear cells, sampled before pregnancy. The clonotype was recovered from a female donor with multiple sclerosis, enrolled in a pregnancy study. The chain has TRBV6-5 and TRBJ1-3; 8 positions match TRBD1. This CDR3 is CASTPGQGPGNTIYF. The CDR3 bases are TGTGCCAGCACCCCAGGACAGGGACCTGGAAACACCATATATTTT.